The 9 T cell receptor beta chains listed next were all sequenced from one sample in a study of blood T cell repertoires in COVID-19. Sequencing was performed with immunoSEQ multiplex PCR; in TCRdb, only in-frame clones are kept and a portion is missing. The sample contains 150,000 to 250,000 clones, around 90% of which appear only once. Material: PBMCs or T cells enriched from blood (not recorded which). These receptors were taken from a woman in her twenties or thirties who had recovered from COVID-19.

The chain carries TRBV7-9 and TRBJ1-2; no clear D gene. CDR3 length: 11 amino acids. CDR1 is SEHNR, CDR2 FQNEAQ, per germline (reference sequence). Trimming shortened V by 0 bases and J by 8 bases, and 4 bases separated the two germline ends. CDR3 amino acids: CASSLAQGYTF. The CDR3 DNA follows: TGTGCCAGCAGCTTAGCACAGGGCTACACCTTC. Full variable domain (remainder filled in from reference TRBV7-9 and TRBJ1-2): DTGVSQNPRHKITKRGQNVTFRCDPISEHNRLYWYRQTLGQGPEFLTYFQNEAQLEKSRLLSDRFSAERPKGSFSTLEIQRTEQGDSAMYLCASSLAQGYTFGSGTRLTVV.

The chain combines TRBV11-3 with TRBJ2-5, with TRBD2 matching 10 bases. The trim removed 1 base at V and 4 bases at J, leaving 15 bases unmatched. This CDR3 contains 19 residues. The germline CDR1 and CDR2 sequences are SGHNT and YENEEA. Here the CDR3 DNA reads TGTGCCAGCAGCTTAGGTCTCCTAGCGGGAGTCGTCATAGTAGAGACCCAGTACTTC. It encodes CASSLGLLAGVVIVETQYF.

This clone is a singleton in its sample. The chain recombines TRBV16 with TRBJ1-5; 8 nucleotides match TRBD1. Trimming cost V 3 bases and J 9 bases; bases outside gene matches: 4. This CDR3 comprises 13 residues. Germline-derived CDR1 and CDR2 are KGHSY and FQNENV. The CDR3 region has the DNA TGTGCCAGCAGCCAGGACAGGGATTCGCCCCAGCATTTT. It is translated as CASSQDRDSPQHF.

J is TRBJ1-1 and V is TRBV5-5; 7 nucleotides agree with TRBD1. The V segment lost 6 bases and the J segment 3 bases; nucleotides outside the gene matches: 14. Per germline, CDR1 SGHKS and CDR2 YYEKEE (reference sequence). CDR3 size: 16 residues. The CDR3, as DNA: TGTGCCAGCAACAGGGTAAACAGGGGTGAAGACACTGAAGCTTTCTTT. The encoded protein is CASNRVNRGEDTEAFF.

V and J are TRBV7-2 and TRBJ1-6; D is ambiguous. This CDR3 comprises 16 residues. CDR1 is SGHTA, CDR2 FQGNSA, per germline. V gave up 1 base and J gave up 1 base, with 8 bases separating them. The CDR3 sequence is CASSLEGGSYNSPLHF. The CDR3 DNA is TGTGCCAGCAGCTTAGAGGGAGGGTCCTATAATTCACCCCTCCACTTT.

At least ten counts were recorded for this clone. The V and J genes are TRBV5-1 and TRBJ1-6; D is unclear. Germline V CDR1 and CDR2: SGHRS, YFSETQ. Trimming left V 7 bases short and J 2 bases short, with 10 bases between. CDR3 size: 14 residues. The CDR3 DNA follows: TGCGCCAGCTCGGAGGAAACCTATAATTCACCCCTCCACTTT. Residues: CASSEETYNSPLHF.

The V call is TRBV28, the J call TRBJ2-7; D is ambiguous. This CDR3 has 12 amino acids. Looked up from germline, CDR1 is MDHEN and CDR2 is SYDVKM. The V end lost 5 bases, the J end lost 5 bases, and 10 bases lay between the germline ends. The DNA of the CDR3 is TGTGCCAGCAGTGCCCACAGAGACGAGCAGTACTTC. Translating gives CASSAHRDEQYF.

The chain is built from TRBV5-1 and TRBJ2-7, with 12 bases aligning to TRBD2. V dropped 4 bases and J dropped 3; count of bases not matched to a gene: 8. The CDR3 covers 16 residues. Germline CDR1 SGHRS, CDR2 YFSETQ. CDR3 bases: TGCGCCAGCAGCCGCTCCCTGACTAGCGGGAGCTACGAGCAGTACTTC. It encodes CASSRSLTSGSYEQYF.

In nucleotides, the CDR3 is TGTGCCAGCAGCTTAGAGGGGGGGTCCTGGGAGACCCAGTACTTC. It codes for CASSLEGGSWETQYF. The chain recombines TRBV7-9 with TRBJ2-5, with D possibly TRBD2 on 7 matching bases. This CDR3 contains 15 residues. Trimming pared 1 base from V and 5 bases from J, leaving 14 bases between. Germline CDR1 and CDR2: SEHNR and FQNEAQ (reference sequence).